This TCR beta chain stems from a study of shared clonotypes between healthy human individuals. Looking at the study overall: Used for every donor were three CD4 naive, three CD4 memory, two CD8 naive and one CD8 memory plate. Findings of the study overall: Rarefaction showed that sequencing of sorted subsets was incomplete (despite large depth). Investigators collected only blood, and repertoires in tissues likely differ.

With V trimmed by 2 bases and J by 2 bases, 7 bases remained unmatched. Germline V gives CDR1 SGHNT, CDR2 YYREEE (reference sequence). The CDR3 totals 15 residues. The data were produced by immunoSEQ multiplex PCR, yet TCRdb's version contains in-frame clones alone and is incomplete. The sample consists of 750,000 to 1,000,000 clones, more than 85% of them appearing once. Turning to this clone: Antigen unknown.

It was CD45RO-negative cells, positively selected for CCR7, that made up naive CD8 cells, with terminally differentiated effector memory CD45RA+ cells excluded. Sequences were obtained from naive CD8+ T cells sorted from blood. This receptor was obtained from a man aged 25-40 years in good health. The gene calls are TRBV5-4 and TRBJ2-7, with 7 bases matching TRBD1. CDR3 in amino acids: CASSFPDRSTYEQYF. CDR3 bases: TGTGCCAGCAGCTTCCCGGACAGGAGTACCTACGAGCAGTACTTC.